The 12 T cell receptor beta chains listed next were all sequenced from one sample in a study of Ad26.COV2.S vaccination and SARS-CoV-2 variants. TCRdb's table, derived via immunoSEQ multiplex PCR, lists solely in-frame clones and lacks some. The data show more than 400,000 clones, with around 91% seen just once and more than 3.5% held by the top ten. Noted treatment: around 19 received Ad26.COV2.S at low or high dose, single or two shots; several received placebo; per-sample allocation not given. After the first vaccine or placebo injection, samples were drawn on day 63. The sequencing here drew on peripheral blood, taken in a trial of Ad26.COV2.S vaccine versus placebo. All receptors come from a person between 18 and 60 years old who received the Ad26.COV2.S COVID-19 vaccine or a placebo.

The chain employs TRBV7-3 and TRBJ2-7, with D possibly matching TRBD2 (5 bases). The CDR3 totals 13 residues. Trimming pared 2 bases from V and 9 bases from J, leaving 14 bases between. CDR1 is SGHTA and CDR2 is FQGTGA in the germline V gene. CDR3: CASSLSSGGVQYF. CDR3 sequence (DNA): TGTGCCAGCAGCTTATCGAGCGGTGGCGTGCAGTACTTC.

A remark on this clone: This sample also contains other DNA sequences that code for the same CDR3. The chain is built from TRBV3-1 (or the pseudogene TRBV3-2) and TRBJ2-1; 10 bases are a match to TRBD2. The CDR3 spans 14 residues. Germline assignment: CDR1 LGHDT and CDR2 YNNKEL (reference sequence). The V segment lost 1 base and the J segment 6 bases; nucleotides outside the gene matches: 0. The CDR3 DNA reads as TGTGCCAGCAGCCAAGGACTAGCGGGCAATGAGCAGTTCTTC. This codes for CASSQGLAGNEQFF.

V is TRBV25-1 and J is TRBJ2-1; D ambiguous. The germline V gene encodes CDR1 MGHDK and CDR2 SYGVNS. CDR3 length: 13 residues. The ends were cut back, 5 bases at V and 4 bases at J, with 9 bases in the middle. The CDR3 sequence: CASSMLLYNEQFF. CDR3 DNA sequence: TGTGCCAGCAGTATGCTCCTTTACAATGAGCAGTTCTTC. The full variable domain, with the rest looked up from reference TRBV25-1 and TRBJ2-1, is EADIYQTPRYLVIGTGKKITLECSQTMGHDKMYWYQQDPGMELHLIHYSYGVNSTEKGDLSSESTVSRIRTEHFPLTLESARPSHTSQYLCASSMLLYNEQFFGPGTRLTVL.

A few counts support this clone. The V gene is TRBV25-1, the J gene TRBJ2-7; 11 nucleotides agree with TRBD2. V gave up 5 bases and J gave up 5 bases; unmatched junction bases: 14. The CDR3 runs 17 residues. Germline V CDR1 and CDR2: MGHDK, SYGVNS. Written as DNA, the CDR3 is TGTGCCAGCAGTTCTGGTCGAACTAGCGGGAGTTTCGACGAGCAGTACTTC. Translated: CASSSGRTSGSFDEQYF.

The rearrangement joins TRBV28 to TRBJ2-3; D is unclear. V lost 2 bases and J 6 bases, leaving 6 bases between the germline ends. Germline loops: CDR1 MDHEN, CDR2 SYDVKM. The CDR3 length is 12 residues. CDR3 amino acids: CASSLRMDTQYF. The CDR3 coding sequence is TGTGCCAGCAGTTTAAGGATGGATACGCAGTATTTT.

The sample holds one count of this clone. The V gene is TRBV9, the J gene TRBJ2-1, with 12 bases matching TRBD2. The germline V gene encodes CDR1 SGDLS and CDR2 YYNGEE. V lost 4 bases, J lost 8 bases, and 7 bases stayed unmatched. This CDR3 has 15 amino acids. Here the CDR3 reads CASSKGLAGTDEQFF. In nucleotides, the CDR3 is TGTGCCAGCAGCAAAGGACTAGCGGGAACGGATGAGCAGTTCTTC.

The chain links TRBV28 to TRBJ1-1; TRBD1 matches 8 bases. The CDR3 is 12 residues long. Germline CDR1 reads MDHEN; CDR2 reads SYDVKM. The trim removed 5 bases at V and 7 bases at J, leaving 3 bases unmatched. The chain's CDR3 is CASSGQGGEAFF. In DNA, the CDR3 is TGTGCCAGCAGTGGACAGGGCGGTGAAGCTTTCTTT.

This rearrangement joins TRBV24-1 to TRBJ1-4; D is perhaps TRBD1 (5 bases). The germline CDR1 and CDR2 sequences are KGHDR and SFDVKD. V gave up 3 bases and J gave up 4 bases, with 11 bases separating them. This CDR3 region has 15 residues. This CDR3 is CATSDPGSVNEKLFF. The CDR3 DNA reads as TGTGCCACCAGTGATCCAGGGTCAGTTAATGAAAAACTGTTTTTT.

In this sample, this clone turned up once. The J gene is TRBJ2-2, the V gene TRBV10-1, with 9 bases matching TRBD1. Germline CDR1 WNHNN, CDR2 SYGVQD (reference sequence). Trimming took 6 bases from V and 3 from J; bases not matched to a gene: 8. The CDR3 contains 16 residues. CDR3 in DNA: TGCGCCAGCAGATCCAACAGGGGGCTATACACCGGGGAGCTGTTTTTT. This codes for CASRSNRGLYTGELFF.

The chain couples TRBV12-3 or TRBV12-4 to TRBJ2-3, with D unclear. This CDR3 has 12 amino acids. Trimming pared 6 bases from V and 2 bases from J, leaving 6 bases between. CDR3 sequence: CASRSVTDTQYF. The CDR3 DNA follows: TGTGCCAGCAGGTCCGTCACAGATACGCAGTATTTT.

The chain carries TRBV12-3 or TRBV12-4 and TRBJ1-1; no clear D. The CDR3 has 10 residues. Deletions cut 5 bases from V and 10 bases from J, with 8 bases between. The CDR3 sequence: CASSLDRAFF. The CDR3 DNA reads as TGTGCCAGCAGTCTTGATAGAGCTTTCTTT.

V gene TRBV3-1 (or the pseudogene TRBV3-2) combines with J gene TRBJ2-5, with unresolved D. The germline V gene has CDR1 LGHDT and CDR2 YNNKEL (reference sequence). This CDR3 contains 15 residues. V dropped 7 bases and J dropped 2 bases, with 17 bases sitting between them. The CDR3 loop is CASTPKQGSQETQYF. DNA of the CDR3: TGTGCCAGCACCCCTAAGCAAGGGTCTCAAGAGACCCAGTACTTC.